This TCR beta chain was documented in a study of cytomegalovirus exposure and HLA in healthy donors. Study-wide results and caveats: Further analysis, carried out later, found HLA-associated TCR beta chains more clonally expanded than equally common other chains. Among the sequence variants, a highly shared cluster was likely an artifact of sequencing.

V was pared by 5 bases and J by 3 bases, with 4 bases of the junction left unmatched. Germline assignment: CDR1 SGHRS and CDR2 YFSETQ. The CDR3 is made up of 13 amino acids. Donors consisted of healthy bone marrow donors. About this clone itself: No antigen is known for it.

PCR was performed using 60 Vbeta and 13 Jbeta primers. Sequenced by immunoSEQ multiplex PCR; TCRdb stores in-frame clones only, minus some. The sample holds about 160,000 clones, roughly 80% seen once. Sequenced sample: PBMCs. This chain links TRBV5-1 with TRBJ1-2, with 7 bases aligning to TRBD1. This clonotype originated in a male donor in good health and CMV-seronegative. The CDR3 bases are TGCGCCAGCAGTTGGGACAGCGACTATGGCTACACCTTC. Residues: CASSWDSDYGYTF.